Here is one TCR beta chain with its context. Antigen specificity is unknown. This CDR3 comprises 16 residues. Trimming removed 3 bases at V and 3 bases at J, with 17 bases between. CDR1 and CDR2 from the germline V gene are MDHEN and SYDVKM. These data come from a study of T cell therapy after organ transplantation. Whole-study context: T cell doses, up to 6, came every 2 weeks; follow-up lasted roughly 30 weeks. Short-term post-therapy samples: blood collected 4 to 8 weeks after completing therapy.

Time point of the sample: 4-8 weeks after completion of therapy. Assay used: immunoSEQ multiplex PCR; TCRdb lists only in-frame clones, some missing. The sample lists a few thousand clones, 65% to 75% occurring once. The sequence came from a human patient who had received a solid organ transplant and had CMV disease. Part of the T cells may come from the graft donor. This chain uses TRBV28 with TRBJ2-5, with D possibly TRBD1 on 7 matching bases. The specimen comprised CD8+ T cells from blood, sampled after autologous CMV-specific T cell therapy. The CDR3 bases are TGTGCCAGCAGTTTCGTGGGTACAGGGGAGGAAGAGACCCAGTACTTC. This sequence encodes CASSFVGTGEEETQYF.